Sequencing of this T cell receptor (beta chain) was carried out in a study of T cells in Graves' hyperthyroidism and ophthalmopathy. This clonotype appeared a single time. Amplification yielded TCR beta CDR3 regions, with RNA transcripts as the source. In the first-round RT-PCR of the TCR CDR3, the HTBI primer set was used. TCRdb independently ran MiXCR on the multiplex PCR reads; one entry per CDR3 protein. The repertoire holds approximately 560,000 distinct CDR3 sequences, 40% to 55% seen once, with roughly 8.2% in the top ten. It was uncontrolled infection, other autoimmune disease, pregnancy or lactation that excluded patients. Diagnoses rested on clinical symptoms, serum thyroxine and TRAb, thyroid ultrasound and orbital computed tomography. Trimming removed 5 bases at V and 1 base at J, with 17 bases between. The CDR3 covers 16 residues. Germline-derived CDR1 and CDR2 are SGHVS and FNYEAQ.

This clonotype was sampled from a woman aged 18-29 years with Graves' hyperthyroidism. The V gene is TRBV7-6, the J gene TRBJ2-5; D unresolved. Material for sequencing was peripheral blood or thyroid tissue (not recorded which). The DNA of the CDR3 is TGTGCCAGCAGCGGCCAAGCTGTCTCTTTCCAAGAGACCCAGTACTTC. This sequence encodes CASSGQAVSFQETQYF.